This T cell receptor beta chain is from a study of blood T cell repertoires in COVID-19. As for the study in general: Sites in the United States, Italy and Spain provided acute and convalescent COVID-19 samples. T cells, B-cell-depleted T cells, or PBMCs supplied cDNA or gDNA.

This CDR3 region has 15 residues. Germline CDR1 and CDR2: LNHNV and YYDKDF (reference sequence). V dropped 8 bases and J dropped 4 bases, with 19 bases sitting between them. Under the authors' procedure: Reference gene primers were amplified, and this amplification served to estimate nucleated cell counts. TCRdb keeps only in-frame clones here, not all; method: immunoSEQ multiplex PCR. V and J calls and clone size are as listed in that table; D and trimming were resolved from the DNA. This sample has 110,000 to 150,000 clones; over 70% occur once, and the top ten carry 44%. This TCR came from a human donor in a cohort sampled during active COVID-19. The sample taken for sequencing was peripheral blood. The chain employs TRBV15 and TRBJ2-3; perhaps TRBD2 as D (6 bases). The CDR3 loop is CATAGMAGPADTQYF. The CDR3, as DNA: TGTGCCACCGCGGGGATGGCGGGACCGGCAGATACGCAGTATTTT. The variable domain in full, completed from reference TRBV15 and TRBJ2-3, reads DAMVIQNPRYQVTQFGKPVTLSCSQTLNHNVMYWYQQKSSQAPKLLFHYYDKDFNNEADTPDNFQSRRPNTSFCFLDIRSPGLGDTAMYLCATAGMAGPADTQYFGPGTRLTVL.